Listed here are 12 T cell receptor beta chains from one sample, sequenced in a study of blood T cells in healthy people across ages. Primers used in a second PCR of roughly 6 to 11 cycles were a sample-barcoded 5' primer and a J-beta primer mix. TCRdb reanalysed the 5' RACE reads using MiXCR and keeps one entry per CDR3 protein. The table lists about 640,000 distinct CDR3 sequences, less than 35% of them singletons, with roughly 14% in the top ten. Sequenced material: blood. These receptors came from a woman older than 75 in good health.

This clonotype has just a few counts. The chain uses TRBV25-1 and TRBJ2-5; TRBD1 might be the D (6 bases). Germline V gene data show CDR1 as MGHDK and CDR2 as SYGVNS. The V and J ends lost 5 bases and 2 bases respectively, with 15 bases between them. This CDR3 is built from 15 residues. CDR3 sequence: CASSRGRKVQETQYF. DNA of the CDR3: TGTGCCAGCAGTAGGGGGAGAAAGGTACAAGAGACCCAGTACTTC.

This clonotype was counted a few times. The rearrangement uses TRBV28 and TRBJ1-4; tentative D call: TRBD1 (5 bases). The CDR3 extends over 15 amino acids. Trimming stripped 4 bases from V and 7 bases from J, with 16 bases between. CDR1 MDHEN and CDR2 SYDVKM come from the germline V gene. For the CDR3, the DNA is TGTGCCAGCAGTTCACCAGCGGGGGGGACTGAAAAACTGTTTTTT. The encoded protein is CASSSPAGGTEKLFF. The full variable domain, its missing parts supplied by reference TRBV28 and TRBJ1-4, is DVKVTQSSRYLVKRTGEKVFLECVQDMDHENMFWYRQDPGLGLRLIYFSYDVKMKEKGDIPEGYSVSREKKERFSLILESASTNQTSMYLCASSSPAGGTEKLFFGSGTQLSVL.

This clonotype was seen more than once but under ten times. J is TRBJ2-5 and V is TRBV20-1; D could derive from TRBD1 or TRBD2 (5 bases each). V was trimmed by 6 bases and J by 7 bases, leaving 24 bases between them. Per the germline V gene, CDR1 is DFQATT and CDR2 is SNEGSKA (reference sequence). This CDR3 spans 15 amino acids. This CDR3 is CSASLEGLRRGTQYF. DNA of the CDR3: TGCAGTGCAAGCCTCGAGGGGCTTAGAAGGGGGACCCAGTACTTC.

There are many counts of this clonotype. The V and J genes are TRBV7-2 and TRBJ2-1; TRBD1 matches at 7 bases. The CDR3 is made up of 13 amino acids. Germline-derived CDR1 and CDR2 are SGHTA and FQGNSA. J gave up 7 bases and V 5 bases, and 5 bases lay outside the gene matches. The CDR3 nucleotides read TGTGCCAGCAGCGGGCAGGGGGTAAATGAGCAGTTCTTC. This translates into CASSGQGVNEQFF.

A remark on this clonotype: One end of the junction varies from germline; a read error may be responsible. The genes are TRBV7-2 and TRBJ2-1, with unresolved D. The length of the CDR3 is 12 residues. Germline loops: CDR1 SGHTA, CDR2 FQGNSA. The CDR3 protein is CASSLTPNEHYF. The CDR3 bases are TGTGCCAGCAGCTTGACGCCCAATGAGCACTACTTC.

The sample holds many counts of this clonotype. The chain links TRBV2 to TRBJ1-2; TRBD1 is a possible D gene (6 bases). Germline CDR1 reads SNHLY; CDR2 reads FYNNEI. The CDR3 runs 13 residues. V shed 4 bases and J shed 4 bases, with 10 bases lying between them. This CDR3 is CASSGTERYGYTF. Written as DNA, the CDR3 is TGTGCCAGCAGTGGGACAGAACGCTATGGCTACACCTTC. Together with reference TRBV2 and TRBJ1-2, the CDR3 gives the full variable domain: EPEVTQTPSHQVTQMGQEVILRCVPISNHLYFYWYRQILGQKVEFLVSFYNNEISEKSEIFDDQFSVERPDGSNFTLKIRSTKLEDSAMYFCASSGTERYGYTFGSGTRLTVV.

Worth noting for this clonotype: Just one base apart from a much larger clone, this may be a read error. This rearrangement joins TRBV7-2 to TRBJ1-4, with 9 bases that match TRBD1. Germline assignment: CDR1 SGHTA and CDR2 FQGNSA. This CDR3 is 15 amino acids long. CDR3 DNA: TGTGCCAACAGCTTAGACAGGGGGACTTATGAAAAACTGTTTTTT. Translating it yields CANSLDRGTYEKLFF.

This clonotype occurred many times. The gene calls are TRBV7-2 and TRBJ1-4; TRBD1 matches 9 bases. Trimming removed 1 base from V and 8 bases from J; junction bases left unmatched: 5. This CDR3 is built from 15 residues. Germline V gene lookup returns CDR1 SGHTA and CDR2 FQGNSA. The CDR3 protein is CASSLDRGLGEKLFF. As DNA, the CDR3 is TGTGCCAGCAGCTTAGACAGGGGGCTCGGAGAAAAACTGTTTTTT. Based on the CDR3 plus reference TRBV7-2 and TRBJ1-4, the full variable domain is GAGVSQSPSNKVTEKGKDVELRCDPISGHTALYWYRQSLGQGLEFLIYFQGNSAPDKSGLPSDRFSAERTGGSVSTLTIQRTQQEDSAVYLCASSLDRGLGEKLFFGSGTQLSVL.

This clonotype was recorded a few times. This chain links TRBV28 with TRBJ1-2, with D maybe TRBD1 (5 bases). V was trimmed by 7 bases and J by 8 bases, leaving 14 bases between them. Looked up from germline, CDR1 is MDHEN and CDR2 is SYDVKM. The CDR3 consists of 12 residues. CDR3 bases: TGTGCCAGCACCCCGGGGCCGGCGGGCTACACCTTC. Its protein product is CASTPGPAGYTF.

Only a few counts were recorded for this clonotype. CDR3 bases: TGCGCCAGCAGCCAGGAGGGGCCCGGCTCCTACAATGAGCAGTACTTC. Residues: CASSQEGPGSYNEQYF. The chain carries TRBV5-1 and TRBJ2-1; D might be TRBD2 (6 bases). Judging by the DNA end, TRBJ2-7 fits better; the J call may be wrong. This CDR3 is built from 16 residues. The germline CDR1 and CDR2 sequences are SGHRS and YFSETQ.

This clonotype was detected ten times or more. V gene TRBV2 combines with J gene TRBJ2-7; tentatively, D is TRBD1 or TRBD2 (5 bases each). The germline V gene has CDR1 SNHLY and CDR2 FYNNEI. Trimming pared 6 bases from V and 3 bases from J, leaving 12 bases between. The CDR3 totals 13 residues. The CDR3 loop reads CASRAGTFYEQYF. The CDR3 coding sequence is TGTGCCAGCAGAGCCGGGACCTTCTACGAGCAGTACTTC.

This clonotype was counted many times. The chain carries TRBV2 and TRBJ2-7; D is perhaps TRBD1 or TRBD2 (5 bases each). CDR1 and CDR2 from the germline V gene are SNHLY and FYNNEI. The CDR3 runs 16 residues. V was trimmed by 4 bases and J by 6 bases, leaving 22 bases between them. In nucleotides, the CDR3 is TGTGCCAGCAGTGGGGTTGGGGGATCGGTGTACGTCGAGCAGTACTTC. Its translation is CASSGVGGSVYVEQYF.